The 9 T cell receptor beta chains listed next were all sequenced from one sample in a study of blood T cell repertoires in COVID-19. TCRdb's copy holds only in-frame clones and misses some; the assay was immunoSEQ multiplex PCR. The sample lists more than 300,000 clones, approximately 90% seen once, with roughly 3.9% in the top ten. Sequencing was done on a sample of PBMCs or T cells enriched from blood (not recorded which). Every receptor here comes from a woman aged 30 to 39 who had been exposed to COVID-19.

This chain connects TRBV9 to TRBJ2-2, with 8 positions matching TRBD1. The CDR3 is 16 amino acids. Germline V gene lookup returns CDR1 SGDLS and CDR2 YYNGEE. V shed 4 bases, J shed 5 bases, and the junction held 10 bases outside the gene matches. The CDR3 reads CASSFRGRAGTGELFF. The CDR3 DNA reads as TGTGCCAGCAGCTTCAGGGGGCGGGCGGGTACCGGGGAGCTGTTTTTT.

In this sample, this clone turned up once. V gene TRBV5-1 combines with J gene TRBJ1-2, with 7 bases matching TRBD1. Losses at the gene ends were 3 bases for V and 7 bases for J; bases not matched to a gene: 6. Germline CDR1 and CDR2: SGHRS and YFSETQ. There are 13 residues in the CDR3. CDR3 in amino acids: CASSSGTEGGYTF. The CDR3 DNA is TGCGCCAGCAGCTCCGGGACAGAGGGTGGCTACACCTTC.

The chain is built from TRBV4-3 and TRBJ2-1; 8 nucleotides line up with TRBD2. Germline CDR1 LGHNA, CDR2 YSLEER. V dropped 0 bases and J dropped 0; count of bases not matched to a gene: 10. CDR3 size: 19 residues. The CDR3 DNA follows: TGCGCCAGCAGCCAAGAGGGGCTAGCGGGTCCTAGCTCCTACAATGAGCAGTTCTTC. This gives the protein CASSQEGLAGPSSYNEQFF.

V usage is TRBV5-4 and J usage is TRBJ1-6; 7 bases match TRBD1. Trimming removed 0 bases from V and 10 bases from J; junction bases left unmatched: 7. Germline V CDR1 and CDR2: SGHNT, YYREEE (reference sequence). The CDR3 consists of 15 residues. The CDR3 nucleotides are TGTGCCAGCAGCTTGGAGCGACAGGGATGGTCACCCCTCCACTTT. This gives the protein CASSLERQGWSPLHF.

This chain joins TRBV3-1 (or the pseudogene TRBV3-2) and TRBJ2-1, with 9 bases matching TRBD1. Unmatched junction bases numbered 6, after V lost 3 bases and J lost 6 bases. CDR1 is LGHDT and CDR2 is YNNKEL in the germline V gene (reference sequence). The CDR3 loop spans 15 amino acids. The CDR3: CASSQTGTGTNEQFF. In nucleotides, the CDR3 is TGTGCCAGCAGCCAGACCGGGACAGGGACCAATGAGCAGTTCTTC.

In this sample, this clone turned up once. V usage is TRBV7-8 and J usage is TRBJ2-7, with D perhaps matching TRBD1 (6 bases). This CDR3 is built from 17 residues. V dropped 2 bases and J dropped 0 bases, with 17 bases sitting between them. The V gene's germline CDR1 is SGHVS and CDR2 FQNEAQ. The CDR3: CASSLRAPTGYSYEQYF. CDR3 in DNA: TGTGCCAGCAGCTTAAGGGCCCCCACAGGGTACTCCTACGAGCAGTACTTC.

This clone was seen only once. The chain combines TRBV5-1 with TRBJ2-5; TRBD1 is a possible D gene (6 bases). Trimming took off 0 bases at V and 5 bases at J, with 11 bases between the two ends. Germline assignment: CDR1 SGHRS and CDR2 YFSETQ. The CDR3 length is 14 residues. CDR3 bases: TGCGCCAGCAGCTTGGCCCAGGGGTGGGAGACCCAGTACTTC. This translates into CASSLAQGWETQYF. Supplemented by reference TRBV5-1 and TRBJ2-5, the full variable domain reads KAGVTQTPRYLIKTRGQQVTLSCSPISGHRSVSWYQQTPGQGLQFLFEYFSETQRNKGNFPGRFSGRQFSNSRSEMNVSTLELGDSALYLCASSLAQGWETQYFGPGTRLLVL.

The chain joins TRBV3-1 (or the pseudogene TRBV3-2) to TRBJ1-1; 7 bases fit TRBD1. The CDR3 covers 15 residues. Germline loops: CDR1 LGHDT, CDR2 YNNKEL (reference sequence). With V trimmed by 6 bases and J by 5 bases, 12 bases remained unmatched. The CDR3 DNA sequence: TGTGCCAGCAGGAAACGGGACAGCTCGAGGACTGAAGCTTTCTTT. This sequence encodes CASRKRDSSRTEAFF.

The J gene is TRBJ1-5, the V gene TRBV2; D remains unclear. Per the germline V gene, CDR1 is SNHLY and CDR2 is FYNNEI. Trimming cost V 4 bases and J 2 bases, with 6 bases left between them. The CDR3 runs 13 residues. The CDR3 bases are TGTGCCAGCAGTGTAACAGGCAATCAGCCCCAGCATTTT. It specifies CASSVTGNQPQHF.